Following are 6 T cell receptor beta chains from one sample sequenced in a study of blood T cells in healthy people across ages. The use of a sample-barcoded 5' primer and a J-beta primer mix characterized a second PCR of about 7 to 12 cycles. TCRdb re-derived calls from the 5' RACE reads in MiXCR, one entry per CDR3 protein. Of roughly 730,000 distinct CDR3 sequences detected, roughly 50% appear once; the ten largest clones hold approximately 24%. What was sequenced was blood. All receptors derive from a man aged 40-49 years in good health.

With respect to this clonotype: A single base separates this from a much larger clone, so it may be a read error. The V call is TRBV11-1, the J call TRBJ1-2; D gene uncertain. The V gene's germline CDR1 is SGHAT and CDR2 FQDESV (reference sequence). This CDR3 contains 12 residues. The V and J ends lost 10 bases and 2 bases respectively, with 11 bases between them. The CDR3 nucleotides read TGTGCCATCAGTTTCCGAAACTATGGCTACACCTTC. It yields the protein CAISFRNYGYTF.

This chain joins TRBV9 and TRBJ2-3; 7 bases fit TRBD1. The germline V gene encodes CDR1 SGDLS and CDR2 YYNGEE. Trimming cost V 2 bases and J 2 bases; bases outside gene matches: 8. The CDR3 runs to 16 residues. This CDR3 is CASSVESGTVTDTQYF. CDR3 bases: TGTGCCAGCAGCGTCGAATCCGGGACAGTCACAGATACGCAGTATTTT.

This rearrangement joins TRBV29-1 to TRBJ2-1; 11 positions match TRBD2. The CDR3 spans 13 residues. Losses at the gene ends were 4 bases for V and 7 bases for J; bases not matched to a gene: 3. In germline, CDR1 is SQVTM, CDR2 ANQGSEA. The chain's CDR3 is CSVGPSGGNEQFF. The CDR3 coding sequence is TGCAGCGTTGGCCCTAGCGGGGGGAATGAGCAGTTCTTC.

The V call is TRBV6-2 or TRBV6-3, the J call TRBJ2-1, with 11 bases matching TRBD2. J was trimmed by 4 bases and V by 8 bases; bases with no gene match: 7. This CDR3 contains 15 residues. The V gene's germline CDR1 is MNHEY and CDR2 SVGEGT. As DNA, the CDR3 is TGTGCCAGCTGGTACGGACTAGCGGGTTACAATGAGCAGTTCTTC. Residues: CASWYGLAGYNEQFF.

The V call is TRBV10-3, the J call TRBJ1-2; D possibly corresponds to TRBD1 (6 bases). The ends were cut back, 2 bases at V and 3 bases at J, with 13 bases in the middle. Germline lookup yields CDR1 ENHRY and CDR2 SYGVKD. This CDR3 spans 15 amino acids. The CDR3: CAISEATGMDYGYTF. The CDR3 DNA sequence: TGTGCCATCAGTGAGGCGACAGGAATGGACTATGGCTACACCTTC.

The gene calls are TRBV7-2 and TRBJ2-3; TRBD2 might be the D (7 bases). Germline assignment: CDR1 SGHTA and CDR2 FQGNSA. V was shortened by 1 base and J by 2 bases, with 16 bases between the two germline ends. The CDR3 runs 17 residues. The CDR3: CASSLGPAGGPTDTQYF. As DNA, the CDR3 is TGTGCCAGCAGCTTAGGGCCCGCCGGGGGGCCCACAGATACGCAGTATTTT.